This T cell receptor beta chain was retrieved from a study of T cells in Graves' hyperthyroidism and ophthalmopathy. Overall study results and limits: A 13 V-J signature model discriminated ophthalmopathy versus stable hyperthyroidism.

RNA transcripts were the template for amplifying TCR beta CDR3 regions. An initial round of RT-PCR targeting the TCR CDR3 relied on the HTBI primer set. From the multiplex PCR reads, TCRdb called clonotypes with MiXCR, one entry per CDR3 protein. The sample shows roughly 640,000 distinct CDR3 sequences, about a sixth of them seen only once. This clonotype was observed a few times. Its antigen is not identified. With 3 bases removed from V and 5 bases from J, the gap between germline ends came to 13 bases. CDR3 size: 14 residues. Germline CDR1 is SGHTA and CDR2 is FQGNSA. Ophthalmopathy patients had Clinical Activity Score at least 3, NOSPECS grade at least 4, duration under 3 months. Fresh 10 ml peripheral blood yielded PBMCs.

The sequence derives from a woman aged 40 to 50 with Graves' ophthalmopathy. This chain uses TRBV7-2 with TRBJ2-5; a weak D match, TRBD2 (6 bases). Material: blood. Here the CDR3 DNA reads TGTGCCAGCAGCTTTAATTATCTAGCGGAGACCCAGTACTTC. It specifies CASSFNYLAETQYF.